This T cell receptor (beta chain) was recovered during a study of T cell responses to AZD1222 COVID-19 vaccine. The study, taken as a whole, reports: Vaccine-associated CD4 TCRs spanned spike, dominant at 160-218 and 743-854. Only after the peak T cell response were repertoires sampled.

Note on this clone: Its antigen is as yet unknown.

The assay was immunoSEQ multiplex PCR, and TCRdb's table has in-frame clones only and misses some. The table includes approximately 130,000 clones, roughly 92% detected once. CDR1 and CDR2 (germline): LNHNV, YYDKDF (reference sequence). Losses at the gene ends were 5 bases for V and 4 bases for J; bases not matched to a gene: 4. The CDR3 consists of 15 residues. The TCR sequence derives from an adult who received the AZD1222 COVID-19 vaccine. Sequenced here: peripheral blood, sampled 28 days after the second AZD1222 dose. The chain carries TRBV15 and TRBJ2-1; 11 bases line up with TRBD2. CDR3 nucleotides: TGTGCCACCAGCGCTTCTAGCGGGGGGTACAATGAGCAGTTCTTC. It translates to CATSASSGGYNEQFF.